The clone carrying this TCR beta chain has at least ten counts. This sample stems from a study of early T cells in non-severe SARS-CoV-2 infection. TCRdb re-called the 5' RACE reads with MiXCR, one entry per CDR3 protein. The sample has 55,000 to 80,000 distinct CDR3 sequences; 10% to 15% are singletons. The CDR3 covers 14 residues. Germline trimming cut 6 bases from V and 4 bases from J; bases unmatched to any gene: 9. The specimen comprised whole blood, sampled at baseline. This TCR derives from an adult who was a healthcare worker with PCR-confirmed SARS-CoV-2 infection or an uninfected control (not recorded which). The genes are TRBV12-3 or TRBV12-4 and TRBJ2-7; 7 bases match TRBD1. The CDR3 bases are TGTGCCAGCAGCCTAGGGGGCCTGCCTTACGAGCAGTACTTC. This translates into CASSLGGLPYEQYF.